This TCR beta chain was sequenced for a study of tumor-infiltrating lymphocytes in primary liver carcinoma. Study overall: Male and female patients aged 30 to 69 years made up the cohort.

TCR beta cDNA was prepared out of 500 ng total RNA by means of a constant-region primer. Three-round nested multiplex PCR performed with slightly modified ARM-PCR produced the TCR beta libraries. Use of TRBV1-TRBV30 forward primers with a C-beta reverse primer characterized the first two PCR rounds, which lasted nine to eleven cycles each. One entry per CDR3 protein results from TCRdb running MiXCR on the multiplex PCR reads. This table has 320,000 or so distinct CDR3 sequences, more than 55% appearing once. The source of the blood RNA was unsorted whole blood, and germline DNA was extracted as well. This CDR3 spans 15 amino acids. Germline V CDR1 and CDR2: SGHAT, FQDESV (reference sequence). Worth noting for this clonotype: Because it lacks the conserved phenylalanine or tryptophan at the end, this CDR3 is likely a read error.

This rearrangement joins TRBV11-1 to TRBJ2-7; TRBD2 aligns across 10 bases. The TCR was taken from a man aged 40-49 years with primary liver carcinoma and hepatitis B virus infection. Sequencing used peripheral blood. In nucleotides, the CDR3 is TGTGCCAGCTGCTTAGGACTAGCGGAAACCTACGAGCAGTACTCC. This sequence encodes CASCLGLAETYEQYS.